What follows are 7 T cell receptor beta chains derived from one specimen sequenced in a study of cytomegalovirus exposure and HLA in healthy donors. Primers: 60 Vbeta forward and 13 Jbeta reverse. Repertoires were generated with immunoSEQ multiplex PCR, while TCRdb's copy carries only in-frame clones and drops some. The sample shows around 280,000 clones, 80% to 90% of them seen only once. Sequencing was done on a sample of PBMCs. The receptors come from a woman under 30 in good health and CMV-seronegative.

The chain has TRBV6-1 and TRBJ1-4; D is ambiguous. The CDR3 spans 14 residues. Germline CDR1 MNHNS, CDR2 SASEGT. The germline V and J ends were trimmed by 3 bases and 6 bases, with 11 bases remaining between them. The CDR3 DNA reads as TGTGCCAGCAGTGATGAGAGATACTATGAAAAACTGTTTTTT. Protein: CASSDERYYEKLFF.

The rearrangement joins TRBV5-4 to TRBJ2-7; no firm D call. The CDR3 sequence is 13 residues long. The germline V gene encodes CDR1 SGHNT and CDR2 YYREEE (reference sequence). V shed 0 bases and J shed 3 bases, with 7 bases lying between them. CDR3 nucleotides: TGTGCCAGCAGCTTGGCCTTAAACTACGAGCAGTACTTC. Its translation: CASSLALNYEQYF.

This clone appeared once. This rearrangement joins TRBV2 to TRBJ2-3; D unresolved. From germline, CDR1 is SNHLY and CDR2 FYNNEI. V shed 4 bases and J shed 0 bases, with 8 bases lying between them. The CDR3 length is 14 residues. This CDR3 is CASSGRLSTDTQYF. DNA of the CDR3: TGTGCCAGCAGTGGCAGGCTGAGCACAGATACGCAGTATTTT.

V is TRBV7-9 and J is TRBJ1-1; TRBD1 matches at 10 bases. The CDR3 is 13 amino acids. V gave up 0 bases and J gave up 11 bases; unmatched junction bases: 3. The germline V gene has CDR1 SEHNR and CDR2 FQNEAQ (reference sequence). CDR3 DNA sequence: TGTGCCAGCAGCTTAGCAGGGACAGGGGAGGCTTTCTTT. Protein: CASSLAGTGEAFF.

This chain links TRBV30 with TRBJ1-4; TRBD1 might be the D (6 bases). The CDR3 consists of 16 residues. CDR1 and CDR2 (germline): GTSNPN, SVGIG (reference sequence). Trimming cost V 5 bases and J 0 bases, with 16 bases left between them. The CDR3 DNA reads as TGTGCCTGGCGATTCACAGGGCTTGCAACTAATGAAAAACTGTTTTTT. Amino acids: CAWRFTGLATNEKLFF.

For this clone: Relative to the germline gene, one junction end is altered; a read error may explain this. The chain joins TRBV25-1 to TRBJ1-2; the match to TRBD1 covers 8 bases. Germline V gene lookup returns CDR1 MGHDK and CDR2 SYGVNS. The CDR3 totals 15 residues. In DNA, the CDR3 is TGTGCCAGCAGTGAATACACAGGGGGGGCGACGGGCTGCACCTTC. Translated, it gives CASSEYTGGATGCTF.

On this clone itself: Relative to the germline gene, one junction end is altered; a read error may explain this. The rearrangement joins TRBV7-9 to TRBJ1-1; a weak D match, TRBD1 (5 bases). Germline V gene sequence: CDR1 SEHNR, CDR2 FQNEAQ (reference sequence). The CDR3 covers 12 residues. CDR3 amino acids: CSSSLSPGVAFF. The CDR3 bases are TGTTCCAGCAGCCTTTCCCCGGGGGTAGCTTTCTTT.